Each of the 31 T cell receptor beta chains below was sequenced from the same sample in a study of T-cell reconstitution after alpha-beta-depleted transplantation in children. Preparing the TCRbeta library involved the use of unique molecular identifiers. TCRdb passed the PCR reads through MiXCR, listing each CDR3 protein once. Altogether a few hundred thousand distinct CDR3 sequences are present, approximately 30% being singletons, with the ten largest covering 35% to 40%. Sequencing used PBMCs, obtained before TCRalphabeta/CD19-depleted stem cell transplant. These receptors all come from a boy under two years old with Wiskott-Aldrich syndrome, due to receive a stem cell transplant.

The rearrangement links TRBV5-1 to TRBJ1-5, with D possibly TRBD1 on 5 matching bases. V was pared by 1 base and J by 10 bases, with 12 bases between. There are 13 residues in the CDR3. From germline, CDR1 is SGHRS and CDR2 YFSETQ. The CDR3 sequence: CASSLRRGSPQHF. As DNA, the CDR3 is TGCGCCAGCAGCTTGAGGCGGGGGAGCCCCCAGCATTTT.

This clonotype was found a few times. The chain joins TRBV5-1 to TRBJ2-1; 8 bases line up with TRBD2. Germline CDR1 is SGHRS and CDR2 is YFSETQ. The length of the CDR3 is 15 residues. V lost 1 base, J lost 4 bases, and 4 bases stayed unmatched. This CDR3 reads CASSLSGSLYNEQFF. The CDR3, as DNA: TGCGCCAGCAGCTTGAGCGGGAGTTTGTACAATGAGCAGTTCTTC. The variable domain in full, with the rest retrieved from reference TRBV5-1 and TRBJ2-1, is KAGVTQTPRYLIKTRGQQVTLSCSPISGHRSVSWYQQTPGQGLQFLFEYFSETQRNKGNFPGRFSGRQFSNSRSEMNVSTLELGDSALYLCASSLSGSLYNEQFFGPGTRLTVL.

V gene TRBV28 combines with J gene TRBJ1-1; 9 nucleotides agree with TRBD1. The CDR3 has 14 residues. Trimming at V came to 6 bases and at J to 5 bases, leaving 7 bases not matched to a gene. The V gene's germline CDR1 is MDHEN and CDR2 SYDVKM. In DNA, the CDR3 is TGTGCCAGCAGAGCGACAGGGGGAAGGACTGAAGCTTTCTTT. Its protein product is CASRATGGRTEAFF.

The gene calls are TRBV4-1 and TRBJ2-2, with 9 bases identical to TRBD1. Trimming took 2 bases from V and 1 from J; bases not matched to a gene: 5. The germline V gene encodes CDR1 MGHRA and CDR2 YSYEKL. The CDR3 is made up of 17 amino acids. The CDR3 DNA sequence: TGCGCCAGCAGCCAATTCGGACAGGGGAAGAACACCGGGGAGCTGTTTTTT. Its protein is CASSQFGQGKNTGELFF.

This clonotype was observed a few times. The chain recombines TRBV5-1 with TRBJ1-1, with D hard to call. The germline CDR1 and CDR2 sequences are SGHRS and YFSETQ. V gave up 5 bases and J gave up 0 bases, with 8 bases separating them. This CDR3 comprises 13 residues. The CDR3 bases are TGCGCCAGCAGTCAGAGGCTGAACACTGAAGCTTTCTTT. Translating it yields CASSQRLNTEAFF.

The CDR3, as DNA: TGTGCCACCAGCAGCCCCCAGGGCTACAGGAATAGTGGCTACACCTTC. Its translation: CATSSPQGYRNSGYTF. The V gene is TRBV15, the J gene TRBJ1-2, with D perhaps matching TRBD1 (5 bases). The germline V gene has CDR1 LNHNV and CDR2 YYDKDF (reference sequence). The CDR3 is made up of 16 amino acids. The V gene lost 3 bases and the J gene lost 7 bases, with 21 bases spanning the gap.

This clonotype was observed a few times. The chain couples TRBV5-6 to TRBJ2-1, with 9 positions matching TRBD2. Germline V gene sequence: CDR1 SGHDT, CDR2 YYEEEE. The CDR3 runs to 15 residues. V shed 0 bases, J shed 9 bases, and the junction held 7 bases outside the gene matches. In DNA form, the CDR3 reads TGTGCCAGCAGCTTGGCCCTGCGGGAGGGCCGTGAGCAGTTCTTC. Amino acids: CASSLALREGREQFF.

This clonotype occurred a few times. V usage is TRBV29-1 and J usage is TRBJ2-7; 9 nucleotides align to TRBD1. Unmatched junction bases numbered 10, after V lost 6 bases and J lost 4 bases. Germline V CDR1 and CDR2: SQVTM, ANQGSEA. The length of the CDR3 is 14 residues. The CDR3 sequence is CSVGTGLDSYEQYF. The CDR3, as DNA: TGCAGCGTCGGGACAGGGTTGGACTCTTACGAGCAGTACTTC.

In its sample, this clonotype was seen a few times. The V and J genes are TRBV5-5 and TRBJ1-5; a weak D match, TRBD1 (5 bases). This CDR3 is 14 amino acids long. The germline CDR1 and CDR2 sequences are SGHKS and YYEKEE (reference sequence). V lost 3 bases, J lost 4 bases, and 11 bases lay in between. The CDR3 region is CASSSMGGNQPQHF. The CDR3 DNA reads TGTGCCAGCAGCTCGATGGGGGGAAATCAGCCCCAGCATTTT. The full variable domain, rest sourced from reference TRBV5-5 and TRBJ1-5, is DAGVTQSPTHLIKTRGQQVTLRCSPISGHKSVSWYQQVLGQGPQFIFQYYEKEERGRGNFPDRFSARQFPNYSSELNVNALLLGDSALYLCASSSMGGNQPQHFGDGTRLSIL.

The chain couples TRBV4-2 to TRBJ2-5; TRBD1 matches 8 bases. CDR1 LGHNA and CDR2 YNFKEQ come from the germline V gene. J lost 2 bases, V lost 6 bases, and 8 bases had no gene match. This CDR3 contains 15 residues. The CDR3, as DNA: TGTGCCAGCAGTCGACGGACAGGGATACAAGAGACCCAGTACTTC. It translates to CASSRRTGIQETQYF.

This clonotype has more than one count but fewer than ten. This chain joins TRBV20-1 and TRBJ2-4, with 8 nucleotides matching TRBD2. The V gene end was trimmed by 3 bases and the J gene end by 6 bases; junction bases not matched to a gene: 10. The CDR3 is 15 amino acids. CDR1 and CDR2 (germline): DFQATT, SNEGSKA (reference sequence). This chain's CDR3 is CSASITGGPRNIQYF. The CDR3 DNA follows: TGCAGTGCTAGTATTACGGGAGGGCCTAGAAACATTCAGTACTTC.

This chain connects TRBV5-8 to TRBJ1-4, with 9 positions matching TRBD1. The junction had 5 bases not matched to a gene; V was cut back by 3 bases and J by 5 bases. CDR3 length equals 15 residues. Germline-derived CDR1 and CDR2 are SGHTS and YDEGEE. The CDR3 reads CASSSYRGLNEKLFF. The CDR3 coding sequence is TGTGCCAGCAGCTCCTACAGGGGGCTGAATGAAAAACTGTTTTTT.

This clonotype was picked up a small number of times. The CDR3 DNA sequence: TGTGCCAGCGCATCGTGGGGCAGCTCCTACGAGCAGTACTTC. Protein product: CASASWGSSYEQYF. The V and J genes are TRBV7-2 and TRBJ2-7, with D possibly being TRBD1 (5 bases). The CDR3 has 14 amino acids. The V gene's germline CDR1 is SGHTA and CDR2 FQGNSA. Trimming pared 8 bases from V and 0 bases from J, leaving 14 bases between.

The chain has TRBV3-1 and TRBJ2-7; D gene unclear. There are 13 residues in the CDR3. The V end was cut by 0 bases, the J end by 2 bases, with 5 bases between. Germline assignment: CDR1 LGHDT and CDR2 YNNKEL (reference sequence). CDR3 DNA: TGTGCCAGCAGCCAAGATTGGGCCTACGAGCAGTACTTC. This sequence encodes CASSQDWAYEQYF.

V gene TRBV6-1 combines with J gene TRBJ2-1; TRBD2 might be the D (5 bases). Trimming removed 6 bases from V and 3 bases from J, with 9 bases in between. This CDR3 region has 13 residues. CDR1 is MNHNS and CDR2 is SASEGT in the germline V gene. In nucleotides, the CDR3 is TGTGCCAGCAGGAGGGTGGGCTACAATGAGCAGTTCTTC. Residues: CASRRVGYNEQFF.

The genes are TRBV5-6 and TRBJ2-6, with a tentative D call TRBD1 (6 bases). The CDR3 is 18 amino acids. CDR1 SGHDT and CDR2 YYEEEE come from the germline V gene. The V and J ends lost 0 bases and 0 bases respectively, with 13 bases between them. CDR3 residues: CASSLGLIRGSGANVLTF. The CDR3 bases are TGTGCCAGCAGCTTGGGGCTGATCAGGGGCTCTGGGGCCAACGTCCTGACTTTC.

In its sample, this clonotype was seen many times. This CDR3 reads CASSLWGRRADTQYF. CDR3 coding DNA: TGTGCCAGCAGTTTATGGGGGAGAAGGGCAGATACGCAGTATTTT. The chain carries TRBV28 and TRBJ2-3; D possibly corresponds to TRBD2 (5 bases). V lost 0 bases and J 4 bases, leaving 11 bases between the germline ends. This CDR3 contains 15 residues. Per germline, CDR1 MDHEN and CDR2 SYDVKM. The whole variable domain, filled in from reference TRBV28 and TRBJ2-3, reads DVKVTQSSRYLVKRTGEKVFLECVQDMDHENMFWYRQDPGLGLRLIYFSYDVKMKEKGDIPEGYSVSREKKERFSLILESASTNQTSMYLCASSLWGRRADTQYFGPGTRLTVL.

The rearrangement links TRBV5-1 to TRBJ2-2; D unresolved. The V end was cut by 1 base, the J end by 7 bases, with 11 bases between. This CDR3 spans 14 amino acids. CDR1 SGHRS and CDR2 YFSETQ come from the germline V gene. The CDR3 here is CASSLRLASGELFF. The CDR3 nucleotides read TGCGCCAGCAGCTTGCGCCTGGCGAGCGGGGAGCTGTTTTTT.

CDR3 sequence reads: CATSRDPPLYEQYF. The CDR3, as DNA: TGTGCCACCAGCAGAGATCCCCCTCTATACGAGCAGTACTTC. The gene calls are TRBV15 and TRBJ2-7, with no clear D. The V gene lost 0 bases and the J gene lost 4 bases, with 10 bases spanning the gap. The CDR3 has 14 residues. Germline CDR1 LNHNV, CDR2 YYDKDF (reference sequence).

Only a few counts were recorded for this clonotype. The rearrangement uses TRBV12-3 or TRBV12-4 and TRBJ2-5; D could derive from TRBD1 or TRBD2 (6 bases each). Trimming took 1 base from V and 4 from J, leaving 13 bases between them. The CDR3 loop spans 15 amino acids. CDR3 nucleotides: TGTGCCAGCAGTTTAGTGGGCAGGGGAGGAGAGACCCAGTACTTC. Protein product: CASSLVGRGGETQYF.

The J gene is TRBJ2-7, the V gene TRBV19; D not resolved. The CDR3 has 11 residues. V lost 8 bases, J lost 5 bases, and 10 bases lay in between. The germline CDR1 and CDR2 sequences are LNHDA and SQIVND (reference sequence). The CDR3 loop is CASSSGDEQYF. The DNA for the CDR3 is TGTGCCAGTTCATCTGGGGACGAGCAGTACTTC.

Only a few counts were recorded for this clonotype. This chain connects TRBV9 to TRBJ2-1; D perhaps matches TRBD2 (6 bases). This CDR3 has 14 amino acids. The germline CDR1 and CDR2 sequences are SGDLS and YYNGEE. V lost 0 bases and J 3 bases, leaving 7 bases between the germline ends. This CDR3 reads CASSVAGDYNEQFF. Written as DNA, the CDR3 is TGTGCCAGCAGCGTAGCGGGAGACTACAATGAGCAGTTCTTC.

The chain combines TRBV3-1 with TRBJ2-1; no clear D gene. The CDR3 length is 15 residues. Trimming removed 0 bases at V and 5 bases at J, with 11 bases between. CDR1 and CDR2 (germline): LGHDT, YNNKEL (reference sequence). The CDR3 loop reads CASSQDTRRHNEQFF. The CDR3 nucleotides read TGTGCCAGCAGCCAAGATACCCGGAGACACAATGAGCAGTTCTTC.

This clonotype has ten or more counts. The chain couples TRBV15 to TRBJ2-7; the D call may be TRBD1 or TRBD2 (6 bases each). The germline CDR1 and CDR2 sequences are LNHNV and YYDKDF (reference sequence). The CDR3 has 14 amino acids. Trimming took off 1 base at V and 7 bases at J, with 14 bases between the two ends. CDR3 sequence reads: CATSRVDGGDEQYF. The CDR3 coding sequence is TGTGCCACCAGCAGAGTAGACGGGGGCGATGAGCAGTACTTC.

The V and J genes are TRBV20-1 and TRBJ1-1; the D gene is possibly TRBD1 (6 bases). Germline-derived CDR1 and CDR2 are DFQATT and SNEGSKA (reference sequence). V lost 0 bases to trimming and J lost 4 bases, with 15 bases between them. The CDR3 extends over 15 amino acids. CDR3 loop: CSARDPAGESTEAFF. The CDR3 coding sequence is TGCAGTGCTAGAGATCCGGCAGGGGAGAGCACTGAAGCTTTCTTT.

This clonotype was observed a few times. J is TRBJ2-5 and V is TRBV5-5; D is possibly TRBD1 (6 bases). With 3 bases removed from V and 5 bases from J, the gap between germline ends came to 11 bases. From germline, CDR1 is SGHKS and CDR2 YYEKEE (reference sequence). This CDR3 is 13 amino acids long. DNA of the CDR3: TGTGCCAGCAGCTCCGGGACATTGGAGACCCAGTACTTC. Amino acids: CASSSGTLETQYF. The full variable domain, with the rest looked up from reference TRBV5-5 and TRBJ2-5, is DAGVTQSPTHLIKTRGQQVTLRCSPISGHKSVSWYQQVLGQGPQFIFQYYEKEERGRGNFPDRFSARQFPNYSSELNVNALLLGDSALYLCASSSGTLETQYFGPGTRLLVL.

The chain is built from TRBV5-1 and TRBJ2-5, with D uncertain. This CDR3 contains 14 residues. The V gene lost 4 bases and the J gene lost 5 bases, with 15 bases spanning the gap. Germline V gene lookup returns CDR1 SGHRS and CDR2 YFSETQ. CDR3 nucleotides: TGCGCCAGCAGCACTCAAGCATTGGGCGAGACCCAGTACTTC. This codes for CASSTQALGETQYF.

V is TRBV20-1 and J is TRBJ2-3; D possibly corresponds to TRBD2 (5 bases). The CDR3 has 15 amino acids. Germline CDR1 is DFQATT and CDR2 is SNEGSKA (reference sequence). V shed 1 base and J shed 1 base, with 12 bases lying between them. Here the CDR3 DNA reads TGCAGTGCTAGAGTTCTCGGGGTTGGCACAGATACGCAGTATTTT. Translating gives CSARVLGVGTDTQYF.

The chain recombines TRBV5-1 with TRBJ2-7, with D perhaps TRBD1 or TRBD2 (5 bases each). V was trimmed by 7 bases and J by 0 bases, leaving 8 bases between them. The germline V gene has CDR1 SGHRS and CDR2 YFSETQ. CDR3 length: 12 residues. This CDR3 is CASGTNSYEQYF. Here the CDR3 DNA reads TGCGCCAGCGGGACCAACTCCTACGAGCAGTACTTC.

This clonotype was counted a few times. V gene TRBV6-5 combines with J gene TRBJ2-5; 10 bases map to TRBD2. Germline trimming cut 7 bases from V and 6 bases from J; bases unmatched to any gene: 8. Per the germline V gene, CDR1 is MNHEY and CDR2 is SVGAGI. This CDR3 is built from 14 residues. The CDR3 region has the DNA TGTGCCAGCATTAGTGGGACTAGCGTACAGACCCAGTACTTC. Its translation is CASISGTSVQTQYF.

This clonotype was counted a few times. V gene TRBV7-2 combines with J gene TRBJ2-1, with 8 nucleotides matching TRBD2. From germline, CDR1 is SGHTA and CDR2 FQGNSA. The CDR3 has 16 residues. The junction had 7 bases not matched to a gene; V was cut back by 4 bases and J by 2 bases. The CDR3 sequence: CASSSRSGKAYNEQFF. CDR3 coding DNA: TGTGCCAGCAGCTCCCGTAGCGGGAAAGCCTACAATGAGCAGTTCTTC.